These 9 T cell receptor beta chains were sequenced from one sample in a study of T cell responses to AZD1222 COVID-19 vaccine. Method: immunoSEQ multiplex PCR; TCRdb's copy keeps in-frame clones and lacks some. The sample gives 65,000 to 100,000 clones, approximately 80% of which show up once; around 20% is in the top ten. The input for sequencing was peripheral blood, taken on day 0 of AZD1222 vaccination. Receptors originate from an adult in good health.

V usage is TRBV18 and J usage is TRBJ2-5; D call uncertain. Germline lookup yields CDR1 KGHSH and CDR2 LQKENI. The CDR3 totals 14 residues. V gave up 4 bases and J gave up 1 base, with 10 bases separating them. CDR3 region: CASSRLGIQETQYF. In DNA, the CDR3 is TGTGCCAGCTCACGACTGGGGATCCAAGAGACCCAGTACTTC.

V and J are TRBV7-9 and TRBJ2-5, with D tentatively TRBD1 (6 bases). CDR1 is SEHNR, CDR2 FQNEAQ, per germline (reference sequence). This CDR3 is 13 amino acids long. V lost 5 bases and J 5 bases, leaving 12 bases between the germline ends. CDR3 nucleotide sequence: TGTGCCAGCAGCCGCGGGCAGGGGGAGACCCAGTACTTC. Its translation is CASSRGQGETQYF. Together with reference TRBV7-9 and TRBJ2-5, the CDR3 gives the full variable domain: DTGVSQNPRHKITKRGQNVTFRCDPISEHNRLYWYRQTLGQGPEFLTYFQNEAQLEKSRLLSDRFSAERPKGSFSTLEIQRTEQGDSAMYLCASSRGQGETQYFGPGTRLLVL.

The rearrangement uses TRBV5-6 and TRBJ1-1; D uncertain. Per the germline V gene, CDR1 is SGHDT and CDR2 is YYEEEE. The CDR3 covers 14 residues. Trimming stripped 1 base from V and 4 bases from J, with 11 bases between. The CDR3 region is CASSLWPGGTEAFF. The CDR3 bases are TGTGCCAGCAGCTTGTGGCCAGGAGGCACTGAAGCTTTCTTT.

This clone has only a few counts. This sequence joins TRBV10-2 and TRBJ1-3, with D possibly TRBD1 on 5 matching bases. Germline V lookup: CDR1 WSHSY, CDR2 SAAADI. Trimming cost V 7 bases and J 0 bases, with 19 bases left between them. CDR3 size: 17 residues. Here the CDR3 DNA reads TGCGCCAGCACCCTCACAGGCCACCAGACCTCTGGAAACACCATATATTTT. Its protein is CASTLTGHQTSGNTIYF.

V is TRBV30 and J is TRBJ2-6, with a tentative D call TRBD1 (6 bases). Trimming took 8 bases from V and 1 from J, leaving 12 bases between them. This CDR3 has 14 amino acids. CDR1 is GTSNPN and CDR2 is SVGIG in the germline V gene (reference sequence). The CDR3 region is CAGTTGSGANVLTF. In DNA form, the CDR3 reads TGTGCCGGAACTACAGGGTCTGGGGCCAACGTCCTGACTTTC.

The J gene is TRBJ1-2, the V gene TRBV6-5; D unclear. CDR1 is MNHEY and CDR2 is SVGAGI in the germline V gene. V was pared by 5 bases and J by 5 bases, with 12 bases between. The CDR3 contains 13 residues. CDR3: CASSPPPQYGYTF. The CDR3 DNA is TGTGCCAGCAGTCCGCCCCCACAGTATGGCTACACCTTC.

The rearrangement uses TRBV30 and TRBJ2-3, with D maybe TRBD2 (6 bases). V was trimmed by 5 bases and J by 0 bases, leaving 18 bases between them. The CDR3 sequence is 16 residues long. Germline V gene lookup returns CDR1 GTSNPN and CDR2 SVGIG (reference sequence). The CDR3 reads CAWAPGLRISTDTQYF. CDR3 DNA sequence: TGTGCCTGGGCACCGGGACTTAGAATTAGCACAGATACGCAGTATTTT.

The gene calls are TRBV4-1 and TRBJ1-1, with D unresolved. Trimming left V 2 bases short and J 0 bases short, with 7 bases between. The CDR3 loop spans 14 amino acids. Germline V lookup: CDR1 MGHRA, CDR2 YSYEKL. CDR3 DNA: TGCGCCAGCAGCCAACCCAGAGTGAACACTGAAGCTTTCTTT. It specifies CASSQPRVNTEAFF.

The sample holds a few counts of this clone. This chain joins TRBV19 and TRBJ1-4, with 9 nucleotides matching TRBD1. CDR3 size: 15 residues. Germline V gene sequence: CDR1 LNHDA, CDR2 SQIVND (reference sequence). Germline trimming cut 1 base from V and 9 bases from J; bases unmatched to any gene: 6. CDR3 sequence (DNA): TGTGCCAGTAGTATAGGGGGGACAGGGCAGAAAAAACTGTTTTTT. Translating gives CASSIGGTGQKKLFF.